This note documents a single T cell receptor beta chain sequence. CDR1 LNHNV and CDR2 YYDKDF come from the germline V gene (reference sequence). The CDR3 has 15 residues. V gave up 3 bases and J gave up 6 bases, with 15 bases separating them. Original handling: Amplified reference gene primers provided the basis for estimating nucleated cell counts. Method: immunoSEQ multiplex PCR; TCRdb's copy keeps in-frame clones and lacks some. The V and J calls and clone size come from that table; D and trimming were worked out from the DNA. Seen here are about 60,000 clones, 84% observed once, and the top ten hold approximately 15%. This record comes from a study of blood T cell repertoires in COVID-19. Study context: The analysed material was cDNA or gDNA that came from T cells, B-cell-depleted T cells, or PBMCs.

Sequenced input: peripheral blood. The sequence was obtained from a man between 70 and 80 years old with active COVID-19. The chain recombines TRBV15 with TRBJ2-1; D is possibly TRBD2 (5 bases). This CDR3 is CATSSWTSGVNEQFF. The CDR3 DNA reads TGTGCCACCAGCAGTTGGACTTCCGGGGTCAATGAGCAGTTCTTC.